This TCR beta chain was recovered during a study of breast tumors, draining lymph nodes, adjacent tissues. This clonotype was observed many times. Its antigen is not known. Study-level results: Data fit most tumor T cells coming from lymph node, expanding in tumor. Luminal-like breast cancer showed significantly higher tumor–nontumor repertoire similarity than basal-like. The lymph node origin of tumor T cells was framed as consistent with a hypothesis, not demonstrated.

Breast cancer patients provided tissue from their axillary draining lymph nodes. The CDR3 has 15 residues. The ends were cut back, 5 bases at V and 13 bases at J, with 21 bases in the middle. Germline V gene lookup returns CDR1 MNHEY and CDR2 SVGEGT. Each CDR3 protein is one row after TCRdb ran MiXCR on the multiplex PCR reads. The table includes 150,000 to 200,000 distinct CDR3 sequences, around a third detected once. This TCR derives from a female donor with breast cancer. Some clones in this sample may be carry-over from other donors' samples. The specimen was axillary lymph node tissue. This sequence joins TRBV6-2 or TRBV6-3 and TRBJ1-6; D ambiguous. DNA for the CDR3: TGTGCCAGCAGTCCCCTGCAGCTAGAGATTCACCCCCTCCACTTT. As protein: CASSPLQLEIHPLHF.